The 22 T cell receptor delta chains listed next were all sequenced from one sample in a study of gamma-delta T cells after stem cell transplantation. TCRdb re-processed the RT-PCR reads via CATT. The sample lists under 2,500 delta-chain clones; 0.95% to 1.5% were seen once. Sequencing was carried out using gamma-delta T cells. These receptors were obtained from a human donor. It is not recorded whose cells these are; they may come from a transplant donor.

This clone was found a few times. A far bigger clonotype differs at one base, so this is likely a read error. The rearrangement joins TRDV2 to TRDJ1; TRDD3 aligns across 9 bases. The trim removed 3 bases at V and 0 bases at J, leaving 16 bases unmatched. Germline CDR1 is GEAIGNYY and CDR2 is EKD. CDR3 size: 19 residues. For the CDR3, the DNA is TGTGCCTGTGACGGGGTCCTGGTCACTGGGGGACACTACACCGATAAACTCATCTTT. Amino acids: CACDGVLVTGGHYTDKLIF.

The chain is built from TRDV2 and TRDJ1; 12 nucleotides agree with TRDD3. The germline gives CDR1 GEAIGNYY, CDR2 EKD. CDR3 length equals 20 residues. The V segment lost 3 bases and the J segment 0 bases; nucleotides outside the gene matches: 16. DNA for the CDR3: TGTGCCTGTGACGCGCTAGTACTGGGGGATACTTTCCGGTACACCGATAAACTCATCTTT. It translates to CACDALVLGDTFRYTDKLIF.

This clone was picked up a small number of times. This DNA translates differently at residue 8 from the TCRdb protein, which is that of a much larger clone; a read error is likely, and the protein shown is the DNA's own translation. V is TRDV1 and J is TRDJ1; a weak D match, TRDD3 (6 bases). Germline V CDR1 and CDR2: TSWWSYY, QGS. The CDR3 totals 20 residues. V lost 1 base and J 0 bases, leaving 24 bases between the germline ends. CDR3 sequence (DNA): TGTGCTCTTGGGGAACATTCCGACCTTCTGGGGATCCCTGACACCGATAAACTCATCTTT. Translated: CALGEHSDLLGIPDTDKLIF.

In its sample, this clone was seen a few times. TCRdb lists the protein of a much larger clone for this DNA, which differs at residue 4, so this is likely a read error; the protein given here is translated from the DNA itself. The chain links TRDV2 to TRDJ1; D is possibly TRDD3 (5 bases). The CDR3 has 18 residues. Germline CDR1 reads GEAIGNYY; CDR2 reads EKD. The V gene lost 5 bases and the J gene lost 0 bases, with 24 bases spanning the gap. CDR3 sequence: CACGLMGPPREDTDKLIF. Written as DNA, the CDR3 is TGTGCCTGTGGCTTAATGGGGCCCCCCCGGGAGGACACCGATAAACTCATCTTT.

A few counts support this clone. The mismatch at residue 6 between this DNA's translation and the TCRdb protein of a much larger clone likely reflects a read error; the protein shown is translated from the DNA. The chain recombines TRDV2 with TRDJ1; the match to TRDD3 covers 9 bases. The CDR3 loop spans 20 amino acids. The V segment lost 0 bases and the J segment 0 bases; nucleotides outside the gene matches: 16. Germline-derived CDR1 and CDR2 are GEAIGNYY and EKD. CDR3 loop: CACDTASPLGDKRDTDKLIF. The CDR3 DNA is TGTGCCTGTGACACCGCAAGTCCCTTGGGGGATAAAAGGGACACCGATAAACTCATCTTT.

There are a few counts of this clone. The J gene is TRDJ1, the V gene TRDV2, with 12 nucleotides matching TRDD3. The CDR3 sequence is 19 residues long. V gave up 3 bases and J gave up 2 bases; unmatched junction bases: 15. Germline CDR1 reads GEAIGNYY; CDR2 reads EKD. The CDR3 coding sequence is TGTGCCTGTGACCCGGTACTGGGGGATACCCCTTCGGGAACCGATAAACTCATCTTT. Translating gives CACDPVLGDTPSGTDKLIF.

This clone was counted a few times. The chain uses TRDV2 and TRDJ1; 10 bases line up with TRDD3. The germline gives CDR1 GEAIGNYY, CDR2 EKD. The CDR3 sequence is 17 residues long. The V gene end was trimmed by 3 bases and the J gene end by 1 base; junction bases not matched to a gene: 10. For the CDR3, the DNA is TGTGCCTGTGACGCCCTGGGACTGGGGGATGCCACCGATAAACTCATCTTT. Encoded protein: CACDALGLGDATDKLIF.

This clone was seen a few times. A far larger clone is a single base away, which makes a read error likely. Other DNA sequences in this specimen translate into the identical CDR3. The rearrangement links TRDV2 to TRDJ1, with 7 bases that match TRDD3. Germline CDR1 is GEAIGNYY and CDR2 is EKD. Trimming at V came to 3 bases and at J to 0 bases, leaving 12 bases not matched to a gene. The CDR3 contains 17 residues. The CDR3 nucleotides read TGTGCCTGTGACCCGGTGCTGGGGGCCCTGTACACCGATAAACTCATCTTT. Protein: CACDPVLGALYTDKLIF.

This clone was observed a few times. A read error likely explains this, since a far larger clone differs by one base. This same CDR3 is encoded by further DNA sequences in the sample. The rearrangement links TRDV1 to TRDJ1; 10 positions match TRDD3. The V gene's germline CDR1 is TSWWSYY and CDR2 QGS. The CDR3 sequence is 20 residues long. The CDR3 DNA reads as TGTGCTCTTGGGGAACCCACGATAACTGGGGGATTCCCGTACACCGATAAGCTCATCTTT. Protein sequence: CALGEPTITGGFPYTDKLIF.

In its sample, this clone ranks as large. Other DNA sequences in this sample translate to the same CDR3. This rearrangement joins TRDV2 to TRDJ3, with D maybe TRDD3 (5 bases). V lost 1 base and J 3 bases, leaving 12 bases between the germline ends. Germline CDR1 GEAIGNYY, CDR2 EKD. The CDR3 consists of 17 residues. The CDR3, as DNA: TGTGCCTGTGACACTCCTGCCGGGGACTGGGACACCCGACAGATGTTTTTC. This gives the protein CACDTPAGDWDTRQMFF.

With respect to this clone: Given a far larger clone just one base away, this is likely a sequencing read error. This specimen includes other DNA sequences encoding the same CDR3. The gene calls are TRDV2 and TRDJ1; 13 bases fit TRDD3. CDR3 length equals 20 residues. The germline gives CDR1 GEAIGNYY, CDR2 EKD. The CDR3 bases are TGCGCCTGTGACACCCTAATACTGGGGGATACGCGGGTTAACACCGATAAACTCATCTTT. As protein: CACDTLILGDTRVNTDKLIF.

Notes on this clone: The TCRdb protein comes from a much larger clone and disagrees with this DNA's translation at residue 13, likely due to a read error; the protein given here is derived from the DNA. This chain links TRDV1 with TRDJ4; the match to TRDD3 covers 7 bases. The CDR3 extends over 20 amino acids. From germline, CDR1 is TSWWSYY and CDR2 QGS. The junction had 28 bases not matched to a gene; V was cut back by 4 bases and J by 5 bases. CDR3: CALGGLGFYPALRDTRPLIF. The CDR3 DNA follows: TGTGCTCTTGGGGGCCTTGGTTTTTACCCAGCACTGAGGGATACCCGGCCCCTGATCTTT.

This clone has a handful of counts. Translating this DNA gives a protein that differs at residue 8 from the TCRdb one, which belongs to a much larger clone; a read error is likely, and the protein shown is this translation. The chain uses TRDV2 and TRDJ3; the match to TRDD3 covers 7 bases. The CDR3 runs 16 residues. The germline CDR1 and CDR2 sequences are GEAIGNYY and EKD. The CDR3 loop reads CACDTLGDWGTRQMFF. CDR3 nucleotide sequence: TGTGCCTGTGACACCCTGGGAGACTGGGGCACCCGACAGATGTTTTTC.

As for this clone: It differs at one base from a far larger clone, so likely a read error. The sample holds other DNA sequences that translate to the same CDR3. The rearrangement uses TRDV2 and TRDJ1, with 11 bases identical to TRDD3. The CDR3 covers 19 residues. CDR1 GEAIGNYY and CDR2 EKD come from the germline V gene. This chain's CDR3 is CACDTLPVLGDRYTDKLIF. The CDR3 coding sequence is TGTGCCTGTGACACCTTACCCGTACTGGGGGATAGGTACACCGATAAACTTATCTTT.

This clone was detected a few times. A far larger clone differs by one base, so this is likely a read error. The chain combines TRDV2 with TRDJ1; 12 bases are shared with TRDD3. This CDR3 spans 22 amino acids. Germline assignment: CDR1 GEAIGNYY and CDR2 EKD. The V gene end was trimmed by 2 bases and the J gene end by 8 bases; junction bases not matched to a gene: 29. CDR3 DNA: TGTGCCTGTGACAAGGTCATGCCTGGGGGATACGACCCCCCCGGGGCAGAGGGCAAACTCATCTTT. This gives the protein CACDKVMPGGYDPPGAEGKLIF.

This clone has more than one count but fewer than ten. This DNA's translation differs at residue 17 from TCRdb's protein, which comes from a much larger clone; a read error is likely, and the protein shown is translated from the DNA. Written as DNA, the CDR3 is TGTGCTCTTGGGGGCCTTGGTTTTTACCCAGCACTGGGGGATACCCGGCACCTGATCTTT. Translating it yields CALGGLGFYPALGDTRHLIF. The chain employs TRDV1 and TRDJ4; TRDD3 agrees at 12 bases. The junction had 25 bases not matched to a gene; V was cut back by 4 bases and J by 7 bases. CDR3 length: 20 residues. Germline CDR1 is TSWWSYY and CDR2 is QGS.

In its sample, this clone was seen a few times. The TCRdb record carries a much larger clone's protein, which differs from this DNA's translation at residue 3; a read error is the likely cause, and the protein listed here is the DNA translation. The gene calls are TRDV2 and TRDJ2, with 11 positions matching TRDD3. The germline gives CDR1 GEAIGNYY, CDR2 EKD. The CDR3 has 20 amino acids. V lost 8 bases and J lost 6; bases outside the gene matches: 25. CDR3 nucleotide sequence: TGTGCCTATGATCCTCTCATCCCGGTACTGGGGGATATAGGGTCAGCACAACTCTTCTTT. It specifies CAYDPLIPVLGDIGSAQLFF.

A remark on this clone: The protein recorded in TCRdb matches a much larger clone and deviates from this DNA's translation at residue 14, suggesting a read error; the protein here is obtained by translating the DNA. The V gene is TRDV1, the J gene TRDJ4, with TRDD3 identical over 7 bases. Trimming at V came to 4 bases and at J to 5 bases, leaving 28 bases not matched to a gene. This CDR3 region has 20 residues. The germline CDR1 and CDR2 sequences are TSWWSYY and QGS. CDR3 in DNA: TGTGCTCTTGGGGGCCTTGGTTTTTACCCAGCACTGGGGTATACCCGGCCCCTGATCTTT. Translation gives CALGGLGFYPALGYTRPLIF.

This clone was counted a few times. A read error likely explains this, since a far larger clone differs by one base. Different DNA sequences within this sample yield the same CDR3. This chain links TRDV2 with TRDJ1, with TRDD2 identical over 7 bases. Looked up from germline, CDR1 is GEAIGNYY and CDR2 is EKD. This CDR3 is built from 18 residues. As DNA, the CDR3 is TGTGCCTGTGACGGCCTTCCTCTACGGGGAGGAGACACGGATAAACTCATCTTT. Residues: CACDGLPLRGGDTDKLIF.

This clone has only a few counts. A far larger clone is a single base away, which makes a read error likely. In the same sample, other DNA sequences code for this CDR3. The rearrangement joins TRDV2 to TRDJ1, with D perhaps matching TRDD3 (5 bases). CDR1 is GEAIGNYY and CDR2 is EKD in the germline V gene. Trimming removed 7 bases from V and 2 bases from J, with 31 bases in between. This CDR3 spans 19 amino acids. For the CDR3, the DNA is TGTGCCTGCTCCGCGCTAGATACTGCAGCTCTGCATCCAACCGATAAACTCATCTTT. It encodes CACSALDTAALHPTDKLIF.

Concerning this clone: TCRdb's protein, taken from a much larger clone, differs from this DNA's translation at residue 8, likely owing to a read error; the protein displayed comes from the DNA. The V gene is TRDV2, the J gene TRDJ1; no definite D call. Trimming stripped 3 bases from V and 0 bases from J, with 22 bases between. This CDR3 comprises 18 residues. CDR1 is GEAIGNYY and CDR2 is EKD in the germline V gene. In nucleotides, the CDR3 is TGTGCCTGTGACCGGGTACTGAGGGACCGCATCAACACCGATAAACTCATCTTT. It specifies CACDRVLRDRINTDKLIF.

This clone was seen more than once but under ten times. A far more abundant clone sits one base away, making this likely a read error. In the same sample, other DNA sequences code for this CDR3. The CDR3, as DNA: TGTGCCTGTGATCCGGTACTGGGGGCCCTGTACACCGATAAACTCATCTTT. The encoded protein is CACDPVLGALYTDKLIF. The chain has TRDV2 and TRDJ1; 8 positions agree with TRDD3. The CDR3 spans 17 residues. Unmatched junction bases numbered 12, after V lost 4 bases and J lost 0 bases. In germline, CDR1 is GEAIGNYY, CDR2 EKD.